Following are 20 T cell receptor beta chains from one sample sequenced in a study of T cell responses to AZD1222 COVID-19 vaccine. TCRdb's table, derived via immunoSEQ multiplex PCR, lists solely in-frame clones and lacks some. The sample comprises about 160,000 clones, roughly nine tenths of which are singletons, and approximately 6.9% rests with the top ten. Sequenced here: peripheral blood, sampled on day 0 of AZD1222 vaccination. The receptors were gathered from an adult in good health.

V usage is TRBV4-2 and J usage is TRBJ1-5; D is undetermined. CDR3 length: 16 amino acids. The V and J ends lost 1 base and 0 bases respectively, with 10 bases between them. In germline, CDR1 is LGHNA, CDR2 YNFKEQ. CDR3 nucleotide sequence: TGTGCCAGCAGCCAAGTAACGGGAAATAGCAATCAGCCCCAGCATTTT. Residues: CASSQVTGNSNQPQHF.

V usage is TRBV7-9 and J usage is TRBJ2-1, with 10 bases identical to TRBD1. This CDR3 is 18 amino acids long. Germline V gene data show CDR1 as SEHNR and CDR2 as FQNEAQ (reference sequence). The V and J ends lost 1 base and 3 bases, in that order; junction bases with no gene match: 9. The DNA of the CDR3 is TGTGCCAGCAGCTTAGATTTGGCGGGACAGGGGTTCTACAATGAGCAGTTCTTC. It encodes CASSLDLAGQGFYNEQFF.

The chain is built from TRBV6-5 and TRBJ1-5; D might be TRBD1 (5 bases). There are 13 residues in the CDR3. Germline assignment: CDR1 MNHEY and CDR2 SVGAGI. With 5 bases removed from V and 9 bases from J, the gap between germline ends came to 14 bases. The chain's CDR3 is CASSPRSQGPQHF. The CDR3 region has the DNA TGTGCCAGCAGTCCCCGGTCTCAGGGGCCCCAGCATTTT.

The chain links TRBV3-1 (or the pseudogene TRBV3-2) to TRBJ1-2; TRBD1 matches 7 bases. The V gene end was trimmed by 6 bases and the J gene end by 8 bases; junction bases not matched to a gene: 6. Germline CDR1 and CDR2: LGHDT and YNNKEL (reference sequence). This CDR3 spans 12 amino acids. The CDR3 spells CASSAHRGGYTF. In DNA, the CDR3 is TGTGCCAGCAGTGCCCACAGGGGCGGCTACACCTTC.

The chain combines TRBV7-2 with TRBJ1-1, with TRBD1 as a possible D gene (6 bases). The germline V and J ends were trimmed by 3 bases and 4 bases, with 9 bases remaining between them. Germline loops: CDR1 SGHTA, CDR2 FQGNSA. This CDR3 region has 13 residues. The CDR3 protein is CASSFTRGTEAFF. The CDR3 DNA reads as TGTGCCAGCAGCTTCACCAGGGGCACTGAAGCTTTCTTT.

The genes are TRBV6-5 and TRBJ2-7; D is ambiguous. Germline CDR1 is MNHEY and CDR2 is SVGAGI. The CDR3 runs to 13 residues. V was cut by 8 bases and J by 7 bases, with 18 bases left in between. The CDR3: CASLGDLVGEQYV. As DNA, the CDR3 is TGTGCCAGCTTGGGCGATCTGGTCGGGGAGCAGTACGTC.

V is TRBV27 and J is TRBJ1-2, with 9 bases identical to TRBD1. The CDR3 sequence is 12 residues long. Germline V gene lookup returns CDR1 MNHEY and CDR2 SMNVEV (reference sequence). The trim removed 6 bases at V and 10 bases at J, leaving 6 bases unmatched. The CDR3 DNA follows: TGTGCCAGCAGCCAAGGGACAGGGAACTACACCTTC. Encoded protein: CASSQGTGNYTF.

The chain has TRBV6-5 and TRBJ1-6, with D possibly being TRBD1 (5 bases). This CDR3 region has 14 residues. Germline V gene sequence: CDR1 MNHEY, CDR2 SVGAGI. Trimming pared 4 bases from V and 8 bases from J, leaving 12 bases between. CDR3 amino acids: CASSSTGRDSPLHF. The CDR3 nucleotides read TGTGCCAGCAGTTCCACAGGTCGTGATTCACCCCTCCACTTT.

J is TRBJ2-5 and V is TRBV18; 10 bases fit TRBD2. Trimming removed 5 bases from V and 2 bases from J; junction bases left unmatched: 17. CDR1 is KGHSH and CDR2 is LQKENI in the germline V gene. The CDR3 runs to 19 residues. The CDR3 sequence is CASSSGGLTSGLSQETQYF. The CDR3 DNA follows: TGTGCCAGCTCATCAGGGGGACTGACTAGCGGGCTATCACAAGAGACCCAGTACTTC.

This clone was found once. The gene calls are TRBV7-2 and TRBJ2-7; 10 bases align to TRBD2. CDR3 length: 15 amino acids. The V and J ends lost 3 bases and 3 bases, in that order; junction bases with no gene match: 5. Germline V lookup: CDR1 SGHTA, CDR2 FQGNSA. CDR3 sequence (DNA): TGTGCCAGCAGCTTCCGACTAGCGGGCTTCTACGAGCAGTACTTC. This encodes CASSFRLAGFYEQYF.

The chain couples TRBV4-3 to TRBJ1-2; D is possibly TRBD1 (5 bases). V was pared by 4 bases and J by 4 bases, with 10 bases between. Germline V gene data show CDR1 as LGHNA and CDR2 as YSLEER. The CDR3 runs 13 residues. CDR3: CASSRGEGYGYTF. CDR3 DNA sequence: TGCGCCAGCAGCCGAGGGGAGGGCTATGGCTACACCTTC.

This chain joins TRBV4-1 and TRBJ1-1; TRBD1 aligns across 9 bases. Looked up from germline, CDR1 is MGHRA and CDR2 is YSYEKL. The CDR3 covers 14 residues. With V trimmed by 1 base and J by 5 bases, 2 bases remained unmatched. The CDR3 sequence: CASSQGQGGTEAFF. The CDR3 nucleotides read TGCGCCAGCAGCCAAGGACAGGGGGGGACTGAAGCTTTCTTT.

The chain recombines TRBV11-3 with TRBJ2-2; no reliable D call. Germline CDR1 reads SGHNT; CDR2 reads YENEEA. Trimming took off 1 base at V and 8 bases at J, with 8 bases between the two ends. There are 13 residues in the CDR3. The CDR3 spells CASSLVGAGELFF. DNA of the CDR3: TGTGCCAGCAGCTTAGTAGGAGCGGGGGAGCTGTTTTTT.

V gene TRBV4-3 combines with J gene TRBJ2-3; D perhaps matches TRBD1 (6 bases). CDR3 length: 15 amino acids. Trimming removed 3 bases at V and 4 bases at J, with 14 bases between. Germline CDR1 is LGHNA and CDR2 is YSLEER. CDR3 nucleotides: TGCGCCAGCAGCCAGACACGAACAGGGCCAGATACGCAGTATTTT. This encodes CASSQTRTGPDTQYF.

The chain employs TRBV29-1 and TRBJ1-2, with 9 bases identical to TRBD1. The germline gives CDR1 SQVTM, CDR2 ANQGSEA. V dropped 5 bases and J dropped 3; count of bases not matched to a gene: 16. The CDR3 contains 17 residues. The CDR3 sequence is CSVKSTGQGISHYGYTF. The CDR3 DNA reads TGCAGCGTTAAAAGTACGGGACAGGGCATATCTCACTATGGCTACACCTTC.

The rearrangement uses TRBV6-6 and TRBJ1-2; D is uncertain. Germline CDR1 reads MNHNY; CDR2 reads SVGAGI (reference sequence). The V and J ends lost 7 bases and 6 bases respectively, with 15 bases between them. This CDR3 region has 13 residues. The CDR3 DNA reads as TGTGCCAGCACCGAACTTAAGGGAAATGGCTACACCTTC. Translated, it gives CASTELKGNGYTF.

The CDR3 DNA follows: TGCGCCAGCAGCTTGGCAGACACCCAAGAGACCCAGTACTTC. This gives the protein CASSLADTQETQYF. V usage is TRBV5-1 and J usage is TRBJ2-5; no firm D call. Germline lookup yields CDR1 SGHRS and CDR2 YFSETQ. The V end lost 0 bases, the J end lost 1 base, and 7 bases lay between the germline ends. The CDR3 consists of 14 residues.

This sequence joins TRBV4-2 and TRBJ2-3; D remains unclear. The V end was cut by 1 base, the J end by 2 bases, with 13 bases between. Germline CDR1 reads LGHNA; CDR2 reads YNFKEQ. CDR3 length: 16 residues. CDR3 sequence: CASSQVLDHVTDTQYF. The CDR3 DNA follows: TGTGCCAGCAGCCAAGTCCTCGACCATGTCACAGATACGCAGTATTTT.

V and J are TRBV27 and TRBJ2-3; either TRBD1 or TRBD2 may fit D (6 bases each). V was shortened by 5 bases and J by 1 base, with 16 bases between the two germline ends. Per the germline V gene, CDR1 is MNHEY and CDR2 is SMNVEV (reference sequence). The CDR3 sequence is 16 residues long. The CDR3 region has the DNA TGTGCCAGCAGTATTGGCTGGGGGGCCCGCACAGATACGCAGTATTTT. Translated, it gives CASSIGWGARTDTQYF.

The chain employs TRBV3-1 (or the pseudogene TRBV3-2) and TRBJ2-1, with D possibly being TRBD2 (7 bases). The length of the CDR3 is 14 residues. Germline loops: CDR1 LGHDT, CDR2 YNNKEL (reference sequence). Trimming shortened V by 5 bases and J by 8 bases, and 16 bases separated the two germline ends. As DNA, the CDR3 is TGTGCCAGCAGCTTTGAGGGGGGGACTTATGAGCAGTTCTTC. Translating it yields CASSFEGGTYEQFF.